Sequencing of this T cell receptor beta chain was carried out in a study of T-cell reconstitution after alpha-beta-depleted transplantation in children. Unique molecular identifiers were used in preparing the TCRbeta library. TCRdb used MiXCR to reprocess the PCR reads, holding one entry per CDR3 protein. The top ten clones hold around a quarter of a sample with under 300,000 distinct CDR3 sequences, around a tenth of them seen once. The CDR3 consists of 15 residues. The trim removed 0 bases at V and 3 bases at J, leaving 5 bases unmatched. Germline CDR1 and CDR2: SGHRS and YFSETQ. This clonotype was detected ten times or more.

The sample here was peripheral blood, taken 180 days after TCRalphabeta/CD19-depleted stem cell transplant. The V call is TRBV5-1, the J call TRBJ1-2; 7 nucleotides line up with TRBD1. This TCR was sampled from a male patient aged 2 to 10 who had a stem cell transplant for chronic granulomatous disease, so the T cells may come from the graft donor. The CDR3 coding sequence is TGCGCCAGCAGCTTGGGAACAGGGGAATACTATGGCTACACCTTC. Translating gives CASSLGTGEYYGYTF.